This T cell receptor beta chain was identified during a study of OX40 agonist ivuxolimab in advanced cancers. Overall study context: All patients had ivuxolimab intravenously every 2 weeks at 0.01 to 10 mg/kg.

The CDR3 consists of 15 residues. Germline V CDR1 and CDR2: MDHEN, SYDVKM. Trimming cost V 3 bases and J 7 bases; bases outside gene matches: 7. Method: immunoSEQ multiplex PCR; TCRdb's copy keeps in-frame clones and lacks some. The sample consists of 95,000 to 100,000 clones, roughly 93% of them appearing once. The source is an adult with an advanced solid tumor such as melanoma, head and neck, liver or kidney cancer. The specimen was CD4+ or CD8+ T cells sorted from blood, collected in a trial of the OX40 agonist ivuxolimab. The chain is built from TRBV28 and TRBJ1-5, with 9 nucleotides matching TRBD1. The DNA of the CDR3 is TGTGCCAGCAGTTTCTCACAGGGGGCGACCCAGCCCCAGCATTTT. Translation: CASSFSQGATQPQHF.